The TCR beta chain under discussion was sequenced for a study of shared clonotypes between healthy human individuals (dated by TCRdb to about 2020). Some background on the complete study: The cohort comprised two women and three men aged 18 to 49 years. Per donor, three plates each were used for CD4 naive and CD4 memory, two for CD8 naive, and one for CD8 memory. To estimate repertoire size and how much clonotypes are shared between individuals, the study performed deep sequencing of blood TCR repertoires from 4 to 6 healthy adults. Different laboratories and diverse techniques were used to prepare libraries and sequence TCR repertoires, to increase sequencing depth and limit assay-specific biases. Leukapheresis yielded between about 0.94 and 10 billion PBMCs per donor. On the study overall, not on this receptor specifically: Even with the large sequencing depth, rarefaction of the sorted-subset datasets indicated that sequencing was incomplete. Compared with non-shared clonotypes, clonotypes shared by all four sorted-subset donors had higher generation probabilities. Pairwise subsampling led to the expectation that sequencing depth would affect the degree of clonotype sharing among donors. Larger estimated clonotype richness was generally found for naive subsets than for memory subsets. Because the study included a small number of donors, the genetic and exposure-history diversity represented was limited. Sharing across several donors was observed for around 4.8% of naive CD4, about 4% of naive CD8, about 2.3% of memory CD4, and about 0.39% of memory CD8 clonotypes. Sampling was restricted to blood, and TCR repertoires in tissues likely differ from the TCR repertoires found in blood.

The donors were healthy, HIV-negative adults who had no recently reported acute infections or vaccinations. Every donor was a Caucasian adult living in Nashville, Tennessee, USA. CD4+ T cells were enriched by magnetic negative selection, after which naive cells were positively selected on CD45RA and the negative fraction was taken as the memory subset. After blood collection by leukapheresis, PBMCs were isolated using Ficoll-Histopaque density gradient centrifugation and then cryopreserved in the vapor phase of liquid nitrogen. Analytical flow cytometry was used to check the purity and quantity of each magnetically sorted T cell population. Genomic DNA was isolated from each sorted fraction and quantified by UV absorbance on a Nanodrop 2000c. This clone was seen a handful of times. The target of this receptor is not known. Nothing much larger sits one base from this clone, and base qualities are not available.

V lost 7 bases and J lost 1 base, and the count of bases not matched to a germline gene is 3. From a lookup of the germline V gene, CDR1 and CDR2 are SQVTM and ANQGSEA. The CDR3 runs 14 residues from the cysteine to the phenylalanine. Only the CDR3 part of the read is kept: 42 bases, read in frame from the first base. Using the deep immunoSEQ assay, multiplex PCR amplified TCR CDR3 regions from genomic DNA. Extracted genomic DNA from each cell subset was spread evenly across all wells of several immunoSEQ 96-well plates, with each plate serving as a replicate. For sorted subsets, 200 to 250 ng of genomic DNA, equivalent to 25,000 to 35,000 T cell genomes, went into each replicate PCR. The purified libraries were quantified using a Qubit 3.0 fluorometer, sized with a Bioanalyzer 2100, and then quantified again using the KAPA Library Quantification kit. Each immunoSEQ 96-well plate was sequenced on its own single-read 150-cycle Illumina NextSeq 550 flow cell. From the authors' description of their analysis: Because only junctional sequences without quality scores were contained in the immunoSEQ output, filtering matching that applied to full-length reads could not be performed. Sequences were annotated with PyIR, a Python wrapper for IgBLAST v1.9, using IMGT germline references to assign V/J genes and CDR3. Reads were removed for weak V/J assignments (E-value above 1e-6), missing CDR3, stop codons, out-of-frame junctions, or ambiguous translated residues. V3J clonotypes were defined as sequences sharing the same inferred V gene, J gene, and CDR3 amino acid sequence. Percentage overlap between repertoires was computed as shared unique clonotypes divided by the size of the smaller repertoire. Repertoire richness was assessed with RTK rarefaction, the Chao1 estimator, and Recon v2.1 estimates of unobserved clonotypes. For all TCRbeta clonotypes obtained by the gDNA method from a few donors, generation probabilities were computed with OLGA. Drawn from immuneACCESS, this table holds only the in-frame rearrangements with V and J called that TCRdb kept. Clones are partly lost; checked studies trace under half to an unresolved V gene and leave the rest unexplained. D and trimming were read from the DNA, whereas the V and J calls and clone size are those reported in that table. The sample has about 680,000 clones on record, under 80% of them singletons. Around 1.6% of the sample lies in the top ten.

The TCR sequence derives from a woman in her 30s in good health. The chain links TRBV29-1 with TRBJ2-2; 10 middle bases align to TRBD2. Material: memory CD4+ T cells sorted from blood. What this sample's cell subset or site label stands for: CD45RA-negative fraction. The bases are TGCAGCGGATTAGCGGGAGGGAACACCGGGGAGCTGTTTTTT. Translated, it gives CSGLAGGNTGELFF.